This TCR beta chain emerged from a study of shared clonotypes between healthy human individuals. Study-level background: Aged between 18 and 49, the donors were a couple of women and a few men. Used for every donor were three CD4 naive, three CD4 memory, two CD8 naive and one CD8 memory plate. Overall study findings and caveats: Sorted-subset samples were not fully sequenced, rarefaction indicated.

To note about this clone: Its specificity is not known.

Profiling relied on immunoSEQ multiplex PCR, and the TCRdb table lists in-frame clones only, not all of them. The sample carries hundreds of thousands of clones, roughly 98% recorded once. Trimming stripped 5 bases from V and 4 bases from J, with 6 bases between. The length of the CDR3 is 12 residues. Germline V lookup: CDR1 MDHEN, CDR2 SYDVKM. In the naive CD8 group, cells lacked CD45RO and were positively selected for CCR7, so terminally differentiated effector memory CD45RA+ cells were left out. Sequenced sample: naive CD8+ T cells sorted from blood. This receptor was obtained from a man aged 25-45 years in good health. The V gene is TRBV28, the J gene TRBJ2-1; no firm D call. The CDR3 loop reads CASSPPYNEQFF. CDR3 in DNA: TGTGCCAGCAGTCCCCCGTACAATGAGCAGTTCTTC.